This TCR beta chain emerged from a study of T cell responses to AZD1222 COVID-19 vaccine. CDR1 and CDR2 from the germline V gene are SGHTA and FQGNSA. Trimming removed 5 bases at V and 7 bases at J, with 11 bases between. The CDR3 contains 12 residues. Measured with immunoSEQ multiplex PCR; TCRdb has only the in-frame clones, and not every one. Here the sample spans approximately 150,000 clones, about 90% being singletons. The sequences come from peripheral blood, collected 28 days after the second dose of the MenACWY control vaccine. The chain links TRBV7-2 to TRBJ1-2; D remains ambiguous. The receptor's source is an adult who received the MenACWY meningococcal vaccine as a control. In DNA, the CDR3 is TGTGCCAGCAGCCCCCGCGGGAGTGGCTACACCTTC. Protein product: CASSPRGSGYTF.